This T cell receptor (beta chain) was sequenced in a study of cytomegalovirus exposure and HLA in healthy donors. Notes on the study in general: Looking again later, the authors saw that most CMV-associated TCR beta chains seemed HLA-restricted.

Turning to this clone: No antigen is known for it.

13 Jbeta primers and 60 Vbeta primers were used for the PCR. Sequencing was performed with immunoSEQ multiplex PCR; in TCRdb, only in-frame clones are kept and a portion is missing. The sample features around 35,000 clones, with roughly 2% in its top ten. This CDR3 is built from 13 residues. Looked up from germline, CDR1 is SGDLS and CDR2 is YYNGEE. Trimming shortened V by 4 bases and J by 5 bases, and 10 bases separated the two germline ends. The sample consisted of PBMCs. This receptor was taken from a woman between 40 and 50 years old in good health and CMV-seropositive. V is TRBV9 and J is TRBJ2-4; no clear D gene. Here the CDR3 reads CASSTSRENIQYF. As DNA, the CDR3 is TGTGCCAGCAGCACCTCCCGAGAAAACATTCAGTACTTC.